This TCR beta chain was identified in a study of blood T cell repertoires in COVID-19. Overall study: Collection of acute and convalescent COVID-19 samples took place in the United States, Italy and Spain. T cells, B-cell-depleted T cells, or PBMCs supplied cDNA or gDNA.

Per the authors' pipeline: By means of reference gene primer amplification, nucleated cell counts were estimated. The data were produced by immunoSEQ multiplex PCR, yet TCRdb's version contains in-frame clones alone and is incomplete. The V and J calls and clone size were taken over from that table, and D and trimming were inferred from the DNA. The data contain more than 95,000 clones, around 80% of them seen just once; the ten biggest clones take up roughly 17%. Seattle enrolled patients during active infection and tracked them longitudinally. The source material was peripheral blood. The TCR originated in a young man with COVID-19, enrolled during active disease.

Here the CDR3 DNA reads TGTGCCAGCAGCGGAGCAATCGGACAGGGCCCAGGAAAGATGGATGAAAAACTGTTTTTT. Protein product: CASSGAIGQGPGKMDEKLFF. This chain joins TRBV21-1 and TRBJ1-4; TRBD1 is the table's D call and was not checked against the DNA. TRBV21-1 is listed as a pseudogene. The length of the CDR3 is 20 residues.